This is a list of T cell receptor beta chains from one sample in a study of blood T cell repertoires in COVID-19. The protocol was immunoSEQ multiplex PCR, while the TCRdb copy is restricted to in-frame clones and leaves out a portion. Of some 68,000 clones detected, less than 95% appear once; the ten largest clones hold approximately 0.56%. The sequenced sample was peripheral blood. Receptors originate from a man aged 45-65 years with COVID-19, enrolled during active disease. Each CDR3 is given with its conserved first and last residue. The order of the fields is clone size, V gene, J gene, D gene, CDR3 DNA, CDR3 protein. A D gene is named only where the DNA matches it firmly. Only some rows state a clone size, as once, few, many or a class for expanded clones.

NA	TRBV6-5	TRBJ2-1	NA	TGTGCCAGCATCGAGAAGGGGTCCTACAATGAGCAGTTCTTC	CASIEKGSYNEQFF
NA	TRBV27	TRBJ2-2	NA	TGTGCCAGCAGTTTATACAGCGGGAACACCGGGGAGCTGTTTTTT	CASSLYSGNTGELFF
NA	TRBV9	TRBJ2-1	TRBD2	TGTGCCAGCAGCTCCCCGGGACTAGCTAATGGTAATGAGCAGTTCTTC	CASSSPGLANGNEQFF
NA	TRBV2	TRBJ2-7	TRBD1	TGTGCCAGCAGATCGGACAGGGGCGAGGAGCAGTACTTC	CASRSDRGEEQYF
NA	TRBV7-2	TRBJ2-2	NA	TGTGCCAGCAGCCCTAGATCGACTAAAAACACCGGGGAGCTGTTTTTT	CASSPRSTKNTGELFF
few	TRBV7-5	TRBJ2-6	NA	TGTGCCAGAAGGGATACAGGGGGCTCAGGGGCCAACGTCCTGACTTTC	CARRDTGGSGANVLTF
NA	TRBV12-3/TRBV12-4	TRBJ2-5	NA	TGTGCCAGCAGTTTAGAAGACTCCGAGACCCAGTACTTC	CASSLEDSETQYF
NA	TRBV11-2	TRBJ1-2	NA	TGTGCCAGCAGCTTAGATGGTTCTGGCAGGAACTATGGCTACACCTTC	CASSLDGSGRNYGYTF
NA	TRBV9	TRBJ1-1	TRBD1	TGTGCCAGCAGCGTAACGACAGGGGTTACTGAAGCTTTCTTT	CASSVTTGVTEAFF
once	TRBV7-9	TRBJ2-1	TRBD2	TGTGCCAGCAGCCCTAGGAGGACTAGCGGGAGCGGCAATGAGCAGTTCTTC	CASSPRRTSGSGNEQFF
NA	TRBV29-1	TRBJ1-1	TRBD1	TGCAGCGTTGCCCTTCCGACAGGGGTCACTGAAGCTTTCTTT	CSVALPTGVTEAFF
NA	TRBV12-2	TRBJ2-5	NA	TGTGCAAGTCGCCCAACTAGCGGGAGGGCCCGGGAGACCCAGTACTTC	CASRPTSGRARETQYF
NA	TRBV5-6	TRBJ2-2	NA	TGTGCCAGCAGCTCTAGGGGCAGGGACACCGGGGAGCTGTTTTTT	CASSSRGRDTGELFF
NA	TRBV5-5	TRBJ2-3	TRBD2	TGTGCCAGCAGCTTCGCAACTAGCGGGAATACGCAGTATTTT	CASSFATSGNTQYF
NA	TRBV28	TRBJ2-4	TRBD1	TGTGCCAGCAGTTTAGGGGGGACAGGGAAGCAGCGGCAGTACTTC	CASSLGGTGKQRQYF
NA	TRBV5-8	TRBJ1-1	NA	TGTGCCAGCAGCTCGACTAGTAACACTGAAGCTTTCTTT	CASSSTSNTEAFF
NA	TRBV11-2	TRBJ2-7	TRBD2	TGTGCCAGCAGCTTGGGAGCGGGAGGGCCCCGCGAGCAGTACTTC	CASSLGAGGPREQYF
NA	TRBV29-1	TRBJ2-1	TRBD1	TGCAGCGTTTTCCGGAACAGGGGGGTTAGTGAGCAGTTCTTC	CSVFRNRGVSEQFF
NA	TRBV7-2	TRBJ1-2	NA	TGTGCCAGCAGAGCGATGGAAGGGGCCTATGGCTACACCTTC	CASRAMEGAYGYTF
NA	TRBV18	TRBJ2-4	TRBD1	TGTGCCAGCTCACCGACGGACAGGTCAACTCTGGCCAAAAACATTCAGTACTTC	CASSPTDRSTLAKNIQYF
NA	TRBV3-1/TRBV3-2	TRBJ1-2	NA	TGTGCCAGCAGCCAAGAGCCCCAGCGGGCGTACTTC	CASSQEPQRAYF
NA	TRBV7-3	TRBJ1-3	NA	TGTGCCAGCAGCTTGGGCCCTCAGGGCTCTGGAAACACCATATATTTT	CASSLGPQGSGNTIYF
NA	TRBV11-3	TRBJ1-5	NA	TGTGCCAGCAGCTTAGAATCAAGGGGGTTAAGCAATCAGCCCCAGCATTTT	CASSLESRGLSNQPQHF
NA	TRBV9	TRBJ1-1	NA	TGTGCCAGCAGCGTAGCTCCCGGGGGGGAAGGTGAAGCTTTCTTT	CASSVAPGGEGEAFF
NA	TRBV5-4	TRBJ1-4	NA	TGTGCCAGCAGCTTAGGGCAGGGCGCAACTAATGAAAAACTGTTTTTT	CASSLGQGATNEKLFF
NA	TRBV7-2	TRBJ1-2	NA	TGTGCCAGCAGCTTAGATAATTTAGACAAAGGCTACACCTTC	CASSLDNLDKGYTF
NA	TRBV29-1	TRBJ2-3	NA	TGCAGCGTTGACTCCACTTGGGGGCTAGATACGCAGTATTTT	CSVDSTWGLDTQYF
once	TRBV30	TRBJ2-3	TRBD2	TGTGCCTGGAAACTAGCGGCAGATACGCAGTATTTT	CAWKLAADTQYF
NA	TRBV30	TRBJ1-1	TRBD1	TGTGCCTGCCGGACAGGGGGCTACACTGAAGCTTTCTTT	CACRTGGYTEAFF
NA	TRBV10-3	TRBJ1-5	NA	TGTGCCATCAGTGAGTGGTGGAGGGCGGGTAGCAATCAGCCCCAGCATTTT	CAISEWWRAGSNQPQHF
NA	TRBV4-1	TRBJ2-5	TRBD2	TGCGCCAGCAGCCAAGCACTAGCGGGAGGGCAAGAGACCCAGTACTTC	CASSQALAGGQETQYF
NA	TRBV15	TRBJ2-2	TRBD2	TGTGCCACCAGCAGACTAGCGGGAGCCGGGGAGCTGTTTTTT	CATSRLAGAGELFF
NA	TRBV3-1/TRBV3-2	TRBJ2-3	NA	TGTGCCAGCAGCCACCCAGGGATCCCCAATGTTGATACGCAGTATTTT	CASSHPGIPNVDTQYF
NA	TRBV19	TRBJ1-5	NA	TGTGCCAGTAGTATAGACAGGGGTAATCAGCCCCAGCATTTT	CASSIDRGNQPQHF
NA	TRBV27	TRBJ2-2	TRBD2	TGTGCCAGCAGTTTATGGAAGAGCGGGAGTAGCGGGGAGCTGTTTTTT	CASSLWKSGSSGELFF
NA	TRBV11-2	TRBJ2-3	TRBD2	TGTGCCAGCAGCCTCGGGAGGGCCGATTCCACAGATACGCAGTATTTT	CASSLGRADSTDTQYF
NA	TRBV28	TRBJ1-4	NA	TGTGCCAGCAGTTCGACTGTAGCAACTAATGAAAAACTGTTTTTT	CASSSTVATNEKLFF
NA	TRBV6-5	TRBJ1-6	NA	TGTGCCAGCAGTTTCCCGACAGGAGGTGTGAATTCACCCCTCCACTTT	CASSFPTGGVNSPLHF
NA	TRBV3-1/TRBV3-2	TRBJ2-3	NA	TGTGCCAGCAGCCAAGGGAGAGTGATTAGCACAGATACGCAGTATTTT	CASSQGRVISTDTQYF
NA	TRBV7-9	TRBJ2-1	NA	TGTGCCAGCAGTCTGAGCGAAACCTACAATGAGCAGTTCTTC	CASSLSETYNEQFF
once	TRBV12-3/TRBV12-4	TRBJ2-3	NA	TGTGCCAGCAGTTTTATGGAGGTAGATACGCAGTATTTT	CASSFMEVDTQYF
NA	TRBV24-1	TRBJ2-1	NA	TGTGCCTCGTCGCCCGGGGGAACCCTTAACAATGAGCAGTTCTTC	CASSPGGTLNNEQFF
NA	TRBV10-3	TRBJ1-5	NA	TGTGCCATCAGTGTAGAAAGCAATCAGCCCCAGCATTTT	CAISVESNQPQHF
NA	TRBV19	TRBJ1-6	NA	TGTGCCAGTTCGGGGGGGGTTTCACCCCTCCACTTT	CASSGGVSPLHF
once	TRBV30	TRBJ1-5	NA	TGTGCCTGGAGTGCACACAGTGGAAGCAATCAGCCCCAGCATTTT	CAWSAHSGSNQPQHF
NA	TRBV30	TRBJ2-1	NA	TGTGCCTGGAGTGTACAATGGGGGCAGGGCAATGAGCAGTTCTTC	CAWSVQWGQGNEQFF
NA	TRBV6-5	TRBJ2-7	NA	TGTGCCAGCCGCGTAGGGCAGGGGATACCCTACGAGCAGTACTTC	CASRVGQGIPYEQYF
NA	TRBV21-1	TRBJ1-6	NA	TGTGCCAGCACCCACCGGGACACCTACCCTTTGGTCCTCCACTTT	CASTHRDTYPLVLHF
NA	TRBV2	TRBJ2-7	NA	TGTGCCAGCAGTGACAGGGTCCTTTACGAGCAGTACTTC	CASSDRVLYEQYF
NA	TRBV15	TRBJ1-5	NA	TGTGCCACCAGCAGAGAACAGGGAGATCAGCCCCAGCATTTT	CATSREQGDQPQHF
NA	TRBV5-4	TRBJ2-5	TRBD1	TGTGCCAGCAGCCCATGGGACAGGGGGATGGAGACCCAGTACTTC	CASSPWDRGMETQYF
NA	TRBV11-3	TRBJ2-1	TRBD2	TGTGCCAGCAGCTTAGCGGGAGGCGGGAATGAGCAGTTCTTC	CASSLAGGGNEQFF
NA	TRBV2	TRBJ2-4	NA	TGTGCCAGCCACAGGGACGGGAACATTCAGTACTTC	CASHRDGNIQYF
NA	TRBV4-2	TRBJ2-7	TRBD2	TGTGCCAGCAGCCAAGAATTTGGGACTAGCGGGTTGCCCTACGAGCAGTACTTC	CASSQEFGTSGLPYEQYF
NA	TRBV7-2	TRBJ1-5	TRBD1	TGTGCCAGCAGCTTAAACCGACAGGGAGATCAGCCCCAGCATTTT	CASSLNRQGDQPQHF
NA	TRBV5-1	TRBJ2-5	NA	TGCGCCAGCAGCTTGGGTGCAGGAGGAGAGACCCAGTACTTC	CASSLGAGGETQYF
NA	TRBV4-3	TRBJ2-2	TRBD2	TGCGCCAGCAGCCAACAGACAGGGGTACTAGCGGGAGTCCTCACCGGGGAGCTGTTTTTT	CASSQQTGVLAGVLTGELFF
NA	TRBV18	TRBJ1-4	TRBD1	TGTGCCAGCTCATCAGGGCAGGGGGCAGGTGAAAAACTGTTTTTT	CASSSGQGAGEKLFF
NA	TRBV28	TRBJ1-1	NA	TGTGCCAGCAGTTTGCAGGGGAACACTGAAGCTTTCTTT	CASSLQGNTEAFF
NA	TRBV3-1/TRBV3-2	TRBJ1-3	TRBD1	TGTGCCAGCAGCCTTACAACAGGGGGTTCTGGAAACACCATATATTTT	CASSLTTGGSGNTIYF